Below are 24 T cell receptor beta chains sequenced from a single sample in a study of OX40 agonist ivuxolimab in advanced cancers. Some clones are missing from TCRdb's copy, which holds only in-frame ones; the method was immunoSEQ multiplex PCR. The table records around 69,000 clones, 80% to 90% of them present only once. The specimen was CD4+ or CD8+ T cells sorted from blood, collected in a trial of the OX40 agonist ivuxolimab. These receptors came from an adult with an advanced solid tumor such as melanoma, head and neck, liver or kidney cancer.

The chain joins TRBV2 to TRBJ1-1; D is perhaps TRBD1 (6 bases). Trimming shortened V by 10 bases and J by 1 base, and 13 bases separated the two germline ends. This CDR3 has 13 residues. The germline CDR1 and CDR2 sequences are SNHLY and FYNNEI. CDR3 sequence reads: CAIDRMENTEAFF. CDR3 coding DNA: TGTGCCATAGACAGGATGGAGAACACTGAAGCTTTCTTT. The full variable domain, completed using reference TRBV2 and TRBJ1-1, is EPEVTQTPSHQVTQMGQEVILRCVPISNHLYFYWYRQILGQKVEFLVSFYNNEISEKSEIFDDQFSVERPDGSNFTLKIRSTKLEDSAMYFCAIDRMENTEAFFGQGTRLTVV.

This sequence joins TRBV2 and TRBJ1-2; possible D gene TRBD1, 5 bases. Germline CDR1 and CDR2: SNHLY and FYNNEI. The CDR3 length is 14 residues. Trimming pared 1 base from V and 4 bases from J, leaving 10 bases between. CDR3 sequence (DNA): TGTGCCAGCAGTGAAGGAGGGGCCTTCTATGGCTACACCTTC. It is translated as CASSEGGAFYGYTF.

This sequence joins TRBV11-2 and TRBJ1-1; D possibly corresponds to TRBD1 (6 bases). Deletions cut 3 bases from V and 0 bases from J, with 17 bases between. The CDR3 extends over 17 amino acids. Germline CDR1 SGHAT, CDR2 FQNNGV. The CDR3 here is CASSFPNWGDMNTEAFF. Here the CDR3 DNA reads TGTGCCAGCAGCTTTCCAAACTGGGGGGACATGAACACTGAAGCTTTCTTT.

In its sample, this clone was seen once. J is TRBJ1-6 and V is TRBV19; no firm D call. Looked up from germline, CDR1 is LNHDA and CDR2 is SQIVND (reference sequence). This CDR3 region has 13 residues. The V and J ends lost 3 bases and 14 bases respectively, with 14 bases between them. CDR3 coding DNA: TGTGCCAGTAGTATTTACCCCTCGAGCGCCCTCCACTTT. It is translated as CASSIYPSSALHF.

This clone has a single count. The chain carries TRBV6-5 and TRBJ1-4, with TRBD1 as a possible D gene (6 bases). The V gene lost 4 bases and the J gene lost 8 bases, with 14 bases spanning the gap. In germline, CDR1 is MNHEY, CDR2 SVGAGI. The CDR3 is 14 residues long. In DNA, the CDR3 is TGTGCCAGCAGTTCGGGACAAGTGGGAGAAAAACTGTTTTTT. It is translated as CASSSGQVGEKLFF.

This chain connects TRBV6-5 to TRBJ2-2; no definite D call. The germline CDR1 and CDR2 sequences are MNHEY and SVGAGI. V dropped 4 bases and J dropped 0 bases, with 9 bases sitting between them. The CDR3 spans 15 residues. The CDR3 spells CASSWGHANTGELFF. Written as DNA, the CDR3 is TGTGCCAGCAGTTGGGGTCACGCGAACACCGGGGAGCTGTTTTTT.

The chain links TRBV6-4 to TRBJ1-1, with D hard to call. Germline loops: CDR1 MRHNA, CDR2 SNTAGT. V was pared by 0 bases and J by 4 bases, with 6 bases between. The CDR3 totals 13 residues. The CDR3 bases are TGTGCCAGCAGTGACTCGGTGGGCACTGAAGCTTTCTTT. This codes for CASSDSVGTEAFF.

The CDR3 DNA reads as TGTGCCAGCAGCTTGGAGGGGTCCTATGGCTACACCTTC. It translates to CASSLEGSYGYTF. The V and J genes are TRBV5-8 and TRBJ1-2, with D tentatively TRBD1 (5 bases). CDR1 SGHTS and CDR2 YDEGEE come from the germline V gene. This CDR3 is built from 13 residues. V was clipped by 0 bases and J by 4 bases, with 7 bases between them.

This chain connects TRBV7-9 to TRBJ1-1; no clear D. Germline CDR1 is SEHNR and CDR2 is FQNEAQ (reference sequence). The CDR3 loop spans 16 amino acids. V lost 2 bases to trimming and J lost 5 bases, with 18 bases between them. Here the CDR3 reads CASSLQVTLAITEAFF. The CDR3 DNA sequence: TGTGCCAGCAGCTTACAGGTCACCCTTGCGATAACTGAAGCTTTCTTT.

The chain is built from TRBV27 and TRBJ1-5; D possibly corresponds to TRBD1 (5 bases). The CDR3 totals 15 residues. CDR1 is MNHEY and CDR2 is SMNVEV in the germline V gene (reference sequence). V gave up 5 bases and J gave up 6 bases, with 17 bases separating them. The CDR3 protein is CASSGQGEWGQPQHF. In DNA, the CDR3 is TGTGCCAGCAGTGGGCAGGGTGAATGGGGTCAGCCCCAGCATTTT.

This chain uses TRBV4-3 with TRBJ1-2, with D unclear. CDR3 length: 14 residues. The V gene lost 0 bases and the J gene lost 7 bases, with 12 bases spanning the gap. Germline V lookup: CDR1 LGHNA, CDR2 YSLEER. CDR3 region: CASSQDWGFGGYTF. The DNA of the CDR3 is TGCGCCAGCAGCCAAGATTGGGGTTTTGGTGGCTACACCTTC.

Regarding this clone: The identical CDR3 is also encoded by other nucleotide sequences in the sample. The CDR3 sequence: CASSLPGGYEQYF. In nucleotides, the CDR3 is TGTGCCAGCAGTTTACCAGGGGGATACGAGCAGTACTTC. J is TRBJ2-7 and V is TRBV27; TRBD1 matches 7 bases. CDR1 is MNHEY and CDR2 is SMNVEV in the germline V gene (reference sequence). The CDR3 has 13 residues. Trimming removed 2 bases from V and 4 bases from J; junction bases left unmatched: 2.

The chain has TRBV4-3 and TRBJ2-1; no reliable D call. CDR3 size: 15 residues. CDR1 is LGHNA, CDR2 YSLEER, per germline. Trimming removed 0 bases at V and 5 bases at J, with 11 bases between. The DNA for the CDR3 is TGCGCCAGCAGCCAAGAGATCGGCAACCACAATGAGCAGTTCTTC. This encodes CASSQEIGNHNEQFF.

This rearrangement joins TRBV27 to TRBJ2-7, with TRBD2 as a possible D gene (6 bases). The CDR3 is 13 amino acids. Germline V gene lookup returns CDR1 MNHEY and CDR2 SMNVEV (reference sequence). V lost 3 bases and J lost 3, with 9 bases in between. The CDR3 sequence: CASSFARGYEQYF. The CDR3 region has the DNA TGTGCCAGCAGTTTTGCGCGGGGCTACGAGCAGTACTTC.

This clone has a handful of counts. The V gene is TRBV27, the J gene TRBJ1-6; no firm D call. CDR3 size: 14 residues. The germline V gene encodes CDR1 MNHEY and CDR2 SMNVEV (reference sequence). Trimming cost V 5 bases and J 7 bases, with 12 bases left between them. The CDR3 spells CASSLGVGNSPLHF. The CDR3 nucleotides are TGTGCCAGCAGTCTAGGCGTGGGGAATTCACCCCTCCACTTT.

The rearrangement links TRBV15 to TRBJ2-7; D tentatively reads TRBD1 or TRBD2 (5 bases each). This CDR3 comprises 15 residues. V shed 0 bases and J shed 4 bases, with 13 bases lying between them. Germline CDR1 reads LNHNV; CDR2 reads YYDKDF (reference sequence). Here the CDR3 reads CATSRDKAGRYEQYF. DNA for the CDR3: TGTGCCACCAGCAGAGATAAGGCAGGGAGATACGAGCAGTACTTC.

Worth noting for this clone: A junction end diverges from the germline sequence, so it may reflect a read error. V and J are TRBV4-3 and TRBJ2-7; 12 bases agree with TRBD1. Germline values: CDR1 LGHNA, CDR2 YSLEER. CDR3 length equals 14 residues. The CDR3 DNA follows: TGCGCCAGCAACCAGGGACAGGGGGCCTACGAGCAGCACTTC. Translating gives CASNQGQGAYEQHF.

The J gene is TRBJ1-2, the V gene TRBV27; D is unresolved. V was pared by 2 bases and J by 8 bases, with 12 bases between. The germline V gene encodes CDR1 MNHEY and CDR2 SMNVEV (reference sequence). The CDR3 contains 13 residues. CDR3 in DNA: TGTGCCAGCAGTTTAACCGGCCAGACGGGCTACACCTTC. This codes for CASSLTGQTGYTF.

The gene calls are TRBV7-9 and TRBJ1-1; D remains ambiguous. V was clipped by 0 bases and J by 0 bases, with 8 bases between them. The CDR3 length is 15 residues. Germline assignment: CDR1 SEHNR and CDR2 FQNEAQ (reference sequence). This CDR3 reads CASSLATGVNTEAFF. The CDR3 DNA sequence: TGTGCCAGCAGCTTAGCAACCGGGGTGAACACTGAAGCTTTCTTT.

The chain recombines TRBV28 with TRBJ1-1, with unresolved D. Trimming left V 7 bases short and J 0 bases short, with 12 bases between. Looked up from germline, CDR1 is MDHEN and CDR2 is SYDVKM. The CDR3 consists of 14 residues. The CDR3: CASIPLGMNTEAFF. The CDR3 nucleotides read TGTGCCAGCATCCCCCTCGGGATGAACACTGAAGCTTTCTTT. The entire variable domain, with the rest obtained from reference TRBV28 and TRBJ1-1, is as follows: DVKVTQSSRYLVKRTGEKVFLECVQDMDHENMFWYRQDPGLGLRLIYFSYDVKMKEKGDIPEGYSVSREKKERFSLILESASTNQTSMYLCASIPLGMNTEAFFGQGTRLTVV.

The chain has TRBV27 and TRBJ1-2, with D perhaps matching TRBD1 (5 bases). Germline V lookup: CDR1 MNHEY, CDR2 SMNVEV (reference sequence). Trimming took 6 bases from V and 3 from J, leaving 8 bases between them. The CDR3 has 12 amino acids. CDR3 in DNA: TGTGCCAGCAGGGAAGGGGACTATGGCTACACCTTC. It is translated as CASREGDYGYTF.

CDR3 amino acids: CATSVGGRSGTDTQYF. The DNA of the CDR3 is TGTGCCACGTCCGTGGGGGGGAGGAGTGGCACAGATACGCAGTATTTT. The chain carries TRBV19 and TRBJ2-3; 7 bases are shared with TRBD2. Germline-derived CDR1 and CDR2 are LNHDA and SQIVND (reference sequence). The CDR3 has 16 residues. V lost 10 bases and J lost 1; bases outside the gene matches: 14.

The chain has TRBV16 and TRBJ1-5, with D possibly TRBD1 on 5 matching bases. The CDR3 extends over 13 amino acids. Germline V gene lookup returns CDR1 KGHSY and CDR2 FQNENV. Trimming removed 2 bases from V and 6 bases from J, with 8 bases in between. Written as DNA, the CDR3 is TGTGCCAGCAGCCAAGAGGGGTTTCAGCCCCAGCATTTT. Encoded protein: CASSQEGFQPQHF. The full variable domain, its missing parts supplied by reference TRBV16 and TRBJ1-5, is GEEVAQTPKHLVRGEGQKAKLYCAPIKGHSYVFWYQQVLKNEFKFLISFQNENVFDETGMPKERFSAKCLPNSPCSLEIQATKLEDSAVYFCASSQEGFQPQHFGDGTRLSIL.

This chain joins TRBV27 and TRBJ2-2; no firm D call. The CDR3 loop spans 14 amino acids. Germline loops: CDR1 MNHEY, CDR2 SMNVEV (reference sequence). The V end lost 1 base, the J end lost 3 bases, and 6 bases lay between the germline ends. The CDR3 sequence: CASSLYGYTGELFF. CDR3 in DNA: TGTGCCAGCAGTTTATACGGTTACACCGGGGAGCTGTTTTTT.